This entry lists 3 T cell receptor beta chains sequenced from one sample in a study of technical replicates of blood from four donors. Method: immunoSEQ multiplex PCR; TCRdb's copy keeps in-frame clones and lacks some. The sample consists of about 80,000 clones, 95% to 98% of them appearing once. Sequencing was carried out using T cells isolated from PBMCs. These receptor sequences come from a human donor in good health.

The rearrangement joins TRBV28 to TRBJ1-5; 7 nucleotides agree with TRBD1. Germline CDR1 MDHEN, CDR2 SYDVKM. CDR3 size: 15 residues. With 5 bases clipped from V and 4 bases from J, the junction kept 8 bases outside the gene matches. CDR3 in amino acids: CASSSDRVGNQPQHF. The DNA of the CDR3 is TGTGCCAGCAGTAGCGACAGGGTGGGGAATCAGCCCCAGCATTTT.

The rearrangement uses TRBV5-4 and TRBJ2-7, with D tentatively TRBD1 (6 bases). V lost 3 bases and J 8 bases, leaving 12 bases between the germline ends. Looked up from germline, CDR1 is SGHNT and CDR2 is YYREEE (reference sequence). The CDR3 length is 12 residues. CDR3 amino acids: CASSYEGEKQYF. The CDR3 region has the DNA TGTGCCAGCAGCTACGAGGGGGAAAAGCAGTACTTC.

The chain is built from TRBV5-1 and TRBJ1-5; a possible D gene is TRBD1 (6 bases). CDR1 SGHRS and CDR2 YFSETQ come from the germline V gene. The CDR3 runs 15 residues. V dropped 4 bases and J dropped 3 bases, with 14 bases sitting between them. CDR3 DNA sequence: TGCGCCAGCAGCCCACAGGGAGCCAACAATCAGCCCCAGCATTTT. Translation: CASSPQGANNQPQHF.